This T cell receptor (beta chain) was found in a study of OX40 agonist ivuxolimab in advanced cancers. About the study: Having had anti-PD-1, anti-PD-L1 or anti-CTLA-4 therapy before was allowed, and about 40% had some. The study's findings and limits: At doses 0.1 to 3.0 mg/kg, CD4+ and CD8+ clones expanded.

Method: immunoSEQ multiplex PCR; TCRdb's copy keeps in-frame clones and lacks some. The sample lists more than 70,000 clones; 81% were seen once. The CDR3 is made up of 16 amino acids. V was shortened by 6 bases and J by 4 bases, with 20 bases between the two germline ends. Germline assignment: CDR1 KGHSH and CDR2 LQKENI. As concerns this clone: Its antigen is still unknown.

The TCR sequence derives from an adult with an advanced solid tumor such as melanoma, head and neck, liver or kidney cancer. The material was CD4+ or CD8+ T cells sorted from blood, obtained in a trial of the OX40 agonist ivuxolimab. This chain uses TRBV18 with TRBJ2-3; possible D gene TRBD2, 6 bases. The CDR3 DNA is TGTGCCAGCTCGGGCCAAATGGGCGGAGGGGCAGATACGCAGTATTTT. Translation: CASSGQMGGGADTQYF.